The 31 T cell receptor beta chains below come from one sample, sequenced in a study of cytomegalovirus exposure and HLA in healthy donors. 60 Vbeta and 13 Jbeta primers were used in PCR. Some clones are missing from TCRdb's copy, which holds only in-frame ones; the method was immunoSEQ multiplex PCR. The sample records 150,000 to 160,000 clones, approximately 80% being singletons. The material sequenced was PBMCs. Receptors were obtained from a woman aged 35 to 49 in good health and CMV-seropositive.

The genes are TRBV7-2 and TRBJ2-7; 9 nucleotides line up with TRBD2. Germline loops: CDR1 SGHTA, CDR2 FQGNSA. The CDR3 consists of 14 residues. Losses at the gene ends were 5 bases for V and 4 bases for J; bases not matched to a gene: 6. The chain's CDR3 is CASSPWTSAYEQYF. The DNA for the CDR3 is TGTGCCAGCAGCCCCTGGACTAGCGCTTACGAGCAGTACTTC. Full variable domain (remainder filled in from reference TRBV7-2 and TRBJ2-7): GAGVSQSPSNKVTEKGKDVELRCDPISGHTALYWYRQSLGQGLEFLIYFQGNSAPDKSGLPSDRFSAERTGGSVSTLTIQRTQQEDSAVYLCASSPWTSAYEQYFGPGTRLTVT.

The chain employs TRBV20-1 and TRBJ1-4; D is undetermined. The CDR3 is made up of 11 amino acids. V gave up 3 bases and J gave up 8 bases, with 7 bases separating them. In germline, CDR1 is DFQATT, CDR2 SNEGSKA (reference sequence). As DNA, the CDR3 is TGCAGTGCTAGCCCCGTCGAAAAACTGTTTTTT. It is translated as CSASPVEKLFF.

The sample holds a few counts of this clone. The chain links TRBV5-1 to TRBJ2-7; 8 nucleotides align to TRBD2. The CDR3 contains 15 residues. After removal of 0 bases from V and 7 bases from J, the junction contained 9 bases not matched to a gene. CDR1 is SGHRS, CDR2 YFSETQ, per germline. CDR3 sequence reads: CASSLVSGGPGEQYF. As DNA, the CDR3 is TGCGCCAGCAGCTTGGTGTCGGGAGGGCCGGGTGAGCAGTACTTC.

This clone was picked up one time. The chain couples TRBV19 to TRBJ1-5; no clear D gene. Trimming removed 5 bases from V and 0 bases from J, with 14 bases in between. This CDR3 region has 16 residues. CDR1 is LNHDA, CDR2 SQIVND, per germline (reference sequence). The CDR3 reads CASSQPFRFSNQPQHF. The CDR3 coding sequence is TGTGCCAGTAGTCAACCCTTTAGATTTAGCAATCAGCCCCAGCATTTT.

This rearrangement joins TRBV9 to TRBJ2-1, with 10 positions matching TRBD1. CDR3 length equals 15 residues. The V segment lost 0 bases and the J segment 7 bases; nucleotides outside the gene matches: 4. CDR1 and CDR2 (germline): SGDLS, YYNGEE. CDR3 amino acids: CASSVGTGGVNEQFF. CDR3 nucleotides: TGTGCCAGCAGCGTAGGGACAGGGGGTGTTAATGAGCAGTTCTTC.

The sample holds a few counts of this clone. The chain uses TRBV6-1 and TRBJ1-2, with a tentative D call TRBD1 (5 bases). CDR1 is MNHNS, CDR2 SASEGT, per germline. The V gene lost 4 bases and the J gene lost 2 bases, with 8 bases spanning the gap. There are 13 residues in the CDR3. Here the CDR3 reads CASSVTENYGYTF. In nucleotides, the CDR3 is TGTGCCAGCAGTGTGACAGAGAACTATGGCTACACCTTC.

This clone has just one count. The gene calls are TRBV25-1 and TRBJ2-3; 9 positions match TRBD2. CDR3 length: 17 amino acids. V was pared by 4 bases and J by 4 bases, with 12 bases of the junction left unmatched. Per the germline V gene, CDR1 is MGHDK and CDR2 is SYGVNS. This CDR3 reads CASSGWGQGGRADTQYF. CDR3 DNA sequence: TGTGCCAGCAGTGGCTGGGGGCAGGGCGGGAGGGCAGATACGCAGTATTTT.

The chain uses TRBV29-1 and TRBJ2-7; D possibly corresponds to TRBD1 (6 bases). The CDR3 consists of 14 residues. Germline-derived CDR1 and CDR2 are SQVTM and ANQGSEA. The germline V and J ends were trimmed by 7 bases and 4 bases, with 20 bases remaining between them. CDR3 in amino acids: CSALNRAQGYEQYF. The CDR3 coding sequence is TGCAGCGCCCTAAACAGGGCCCAGGGGTACGAGCAGTACTTC.

The rearrangement links TRBV30 to TRBJ2-1; TRBD2 agrees at 8 bases. The CDR3 is 16 amino acids. V lost 8 bases and J lost 6; bases outside the gene matches: 18. CDR1 is GTSNPN, CDR2 SVGIG, per germline (reference sequence). The CDR3 region has the DNA TGTGCCGGACTAGGGACTAGTAAGGCGCTCGGCAATGAGCAGTTCTTC. Its protein product is CAGLGTSKALGNEQFF.

The gene calls are TRBV29-1 and TRBJ2-2; 7 positions match TRBD2. Germline V gene data show CDR1 as SQVTM and CDR2 as ANQGSEA. The CDR3 is made up of 17 amino acids. The J segment lost 1 base and the V segment lost 5 bases, leaving 13 bases of the junction unmatched. CDR3 coding DNA: TGCAGCGTTCTTTCGTCGTGGGGACTACAGAACACCGGGGAGCTGTTTTTT. It codes for CSVLSSWGLQNTGELFF.

The chain links TRBV15 to TRBJ2-2; 9 nucleotides align to TRBD2. Per germline, CDR1 LNHNV and CDR2 YYDKDF (reference sequence). With 1 base clipped from V and 7 bases from J, the junction kept 13 bases outside the gene matches. CDR3 length: 18 residues. Here the CDR3 reads CATSRGGAGGPGVGELFF. The CDR3 nucleotides are TGTGCCACCAGCAGAGGCGGCGCGGGAGGGCCGGGAGTCGGGGAGCTGTTTTTT. Full variable domain (missing parts from reference TRBV15 and TRBJ2-2): DAMVIQNPRYQVTQFGKPVTLSCSQTLNHNVMYWYQQKSSQAPKLLFHYYDKDFNNEADTPDNFQSRRPNTSFCFLDIRSPGLGDTAMYLCATSRGGAGGPGVGELFFGEGSRLTVL.

With respect to this clone: Mismatch with germline at one junction end may stem from a read error. This chain links TRBV5-1 with TRBJ2-1, with 15 bases lining up with TRBD2. This CDR3 has 18 amino acids. Germline V lookup: CDR1 SGHRS, CDR2 YFSETQ. In DNA, the CDR3 is TGCGCCAGCAGACCCGGACTAGCGGGAGGGCCATCCTTCAATGAGCAGTTCTTC. Its protein is CASRPGLAGGPSFNEQFF.

This chain joins TRBV28 and TRBJ2-1; the D gene is possibly TRBD2 (5 bases). The CDR3 has 14 amino acids. With 1 base removed from V and 8 bases from J, the gap between germline ends came to 12 bases. Per germline, CDR1 MDHEN and CDR2 SYDVKM. For the CDR3, the DNA is TGTGCCAGCAGTTTATCACTAGAAAGCGATGAGCAGTTCTTC. Its translation is CASSLSLESDEQFF.

V gene TRBV7-3 combines with J gene TRBJ2-1; maybe TRBD1 (6 bases). Germline V CDR1 and CDR2: SGHTA, FQGTGA. The CDR3 covers 15 residues. With 5 bases removed from V and 4 bases from J, the gap between germline ends came to 15 bases. In DNA form, the CDR3 reads TGTGCCAGCAGCGTCCCCGGGACACCTTACAATGAGCAGTTCTTC. This encodes CASSVPGTPYNEQFF.

CDR3 residues: CASSLVLAGGQDTQYF. CDR3 bases: TGTGCCAGCAGCTTAGTACTAGCGGGAGGGCAAGATACGCAGTATTTT. The J gene is TRBJ2-3, the V gene TRBV11-2, with 13 bases aligning to TRBD2. Germline values: CDR1 SGHAT, CDR2 FQNNGV. CDR3 length: 16 residues. The V and J ends lost 1 base and 5 bases, in that order; junction bases with no gene match: 3.

The chain has TRBV7-3 and TRBJ2-7; 9 bases align to TRBD1. The germline V gene encodes CDR1 SGHTA and CDR2 FQGTGA. V dropped 3 bases and J dropped 6; count of bases not matched to a gene: 3. The CDR3 consists of 13 residues. This chain's CDR3 is CASSLGQGGEQYF. In DNA form, the CDR3 reads TGTGCCAGCAGCTTGGGACAGGGCGGCGAGCAGTACTTC.

J is TRBJ2-1 and V is TRBV6-1; TRBD1 might be the D (8 bases). The V gene lost 4 bases and the J gene lost 10 bases, with 23 bases spanning the gap. CDR3 length equals 16 residues. Germline V gene lookup returns CDR1 MNHNS and CDR2 SASEGT. The CDR3 DNA sequence: TGTGCCAGCAGTGCCCAGAGACAGGGGCCAGCGGGGGAGCAGTTCTTC. Its translation is CASSAQRQGPAGEQFF.

V is TRBV6-6 and J is TRBJ2-1, with D perhaps TRBD1 (5 bases). Looked up from germline, CDR1 is MNHNY and CDR2 is SVGAGI (reference sequence). The V end was cut by 5 bases, the J end by 12 bases, with 17 bases between. The CDR3 spans 13 residues. This chain's CDR3 is CASSLTGPGRQFF. DNA for the CDR3: TGTGCCAGCAGTCTGACCGGGCCAGGGCGGCAGTTCTTC.

This rearrangement joins TRBV30 to TRBJ2-5, with TRBD1 as a possible D gene (5 bases). From germline, CDR1 is GTSNPN and CDR2 SVGIG (reference sequence). V lost 5 bases, J lost 2 bases, and 6 bases lay in between. The CDR3 is 11 residues long. CDR3 region: CAWDRQETQYF. In nucleotides, the CDR3 is TGTGCCTGGGACAGACAAGAGACCCAGTACTTC.

The V gene is TRBV18, the J gene TRBJ2-1, with TRBD2 as a possible D gene (5 bases). Per the germline V gene, CDR1 is KGHSH and CDR2 is LQKENI. Deletions cut 3 bases from V and 9 bases from J, with 12 bases between. The CDR3 runs 13 residues. CDR3 sequence (DNA): TGTGCCAGCTCACCCCCGTCCAGCGGTGAGCAGTTCTTC. Protein sequence: CASSPPSSGEQFF.

This clone came up a few times. The genes are TRBV10-3 and TRBJ2-3; TRBD2 matches 8 bases. This CDR3 has 13 residues. Germline CDR1 ENHRY, CDR2 SYGVKD. V dropped 6 bases and J dropped 5; count of bases not matched to a gene: 4. In DNA, the CDR3 is TGTGCCATCAGGCCTACTAGCGGAGATACGCAGTATTTT. Translation gives CAIRPTSGDTQYF.

The rearrangement uses TRBV4-2 and TRBJ2-4; 7 bases agree with TRBD1. The V segment lost 4 bases and the J segment 0 bases; nucleotides outside the gene matches: 6. This CDR3 contains 16 residues. Germline values: CDR1 LGHNA, CDR2 YNFKEQ. The CDR3 sequence is CASSPGTDLAKNIQYF. The CDR3 DNA is TGTGCCAGCAGCCCCGGGACAGATCTAGCCAAAAACATTCAGTACTTC.

Concerning this clone: Other DNA sequences from this sample encode an identical CDR3 as well. V is TRBV5-1 and J is TRBJ1-2; 9 nucleotides agree with TRBD1. J lost 8 bases, V lost 2 bases, and 4 bases had no gene match. The CDR3 length is 13 residues. Germline assignment: CDR1 SGHRS and CDR2 YFSETQ. This chain's CDR3 is CASSFTGGAGYTF. CDR3 bases: TGCGCCAGCAGCTTTACAGGGGGCGCGGGCTACACCTTC.

This chain joins TRBV19 and TRBJ1-5, with a weak D call TRBD1 (5 bases). The germline gives CDR1 LNHDA, CDR2 SQIVND (reference sequence). V shed 4 bases and J shed 3 bases, with 16 bases lying between them. There are 16 residues in the CDR3. The CDR3 sequence is CASSTSGQRDNQPQHF. CDR3 DNA sequence: TGTGCCAGTAGTACCTCAGGGCAGCGGGACAATCAGCCCCAGCATTTT.

This clone appeared once. V usage is TRBV5-4 and J usage is TRBJ1-2; 9 positions match TRBD1. The CDR3 covers 16 residues. J gave up 2 bases and V 2 bases, and 7 bases lay outside the gene matches. Germline values: CDR1 SGHNT, CDR2 YYREEE (reference sequence). The CDR3 sequence: CASSLQGAVNNYGYTF. The CDR3 region has the DNA TGTGCCAGCAGCTTACAGGGGGCCGTGAACAACTATGGCTACACCTTC.

The chain uses TRBV11-2 and TRBJ1-2; a possible D gene is TRBD1 (6 bases). The germline gives CDR1 SGHAT, CDR2 FQNNGV. The CDR3 is 16 amino acids. V shed 5 bases and J shed 4 bases, with 20 bases lying between them. CDR3 nucleotide sequence: TGTGCCAGCAGCCCCTTGGGGGCAGTCGGTAGCTATGGCTACACCTTC. Translated, it gives CASSPLGAVGSYGYTF.

The rearrangement joins TRBV19 to TRBJ1-1, with 7 bases matching TRBD1. The CDR3 spans 13 residues. The germline V gene encodes CDR1 LNHDA and CDR2 SQIVND (reference sequence). CDR3 amino acids: CASRRKGATEAFF. CDR3 coding DNA: TGTGCAAGCCGAAGGAAGGGGGCCACTGAAGCTTTCTTT.

V gene TRBV5-1 combines with J gene TRBJ2-3, with D possibly being TRBD2 (6 bases). This CDR3 region has 16 residues. Germline CDR1 and CDR2: SGHRS and YFSETQ. V was pared by 0 bases and J by 2 bases, with 13 bases between. CDR3 protein: CASSLGSAGTTDTQYF. The CDR3 DNA sequence: TGCGCCAGCAGCTTGGGTTCTGCGGGGACCACAGATACGCAGTATTTT.

This chain connects TRBV2 to TRBJ1-4, with TRBD1 matching 9 bases. Germline CDR1 and CDR2: SNHLY and FYNNEI. Trimming took 6 bases from V and 8 from J; bases not matched to a gene: 7. The CDR3 is 14 amino acids. For the CDR3, the DNA is TGTGCCAGCAGAAGGGACAGGGACTGGGAAAAACTGTTTTTT. It codes for CASRRDRDWEKLFF.

V and J are TRBV27 and TRBJ2-7; possibly TRBD1 for D (6 bases). Germline V CDR1 and CDR2: MNHEY, SMNVEV (reference sequence). CDR3 size: 16 residues. Trimming removed 5 bases at V and 0 bases at J, with 17 bases between. CDR3 bases: TGTGCCAGCAGTGCCTCCGGGACATACGGCTCCTACGAGCAGTACTTC. Encoded protein: CASSASGTYGSYEQYF.

This clone came up a few times. The CDR3 coding sequence is TGCGCCAGCAGCCAAGATCTAACAGTTAGCAATCAGCCCCAGCATTTT. Amino acid sequence: CASSQDLTVSNQPQHF. V usage is TRBV4-1 and J usage is TRBJ1-5; D remains ambiguous. Germline loops: CDR1 MGHRA, CDR2 YSYEKL. The CDR3 is 16 residues long. With 0 bases removed from V and 0 bases from J, the gap between germline ends came to 9 bases.